These 4 T cell receptor beta chains were sequenced from one sample in a study of cytomegalovirus exposure and HLA in healthy donors. The PCR ran on 60 Vbeta and 13 Jbeta primers. Generated by immunoSEQ multiplex PCR, the TCRdb table keeps only in-frame clones and is missing some. In the table there are 95,000 to 150,000 clones, 80% of which are singletons. Sequenced: PBMCs. The receptors shown here come from a female donor in good health and CMV-seropositive.

This clone was seen a few times. The gene calls are TRBV7-2 and TRBJ2-7; TRBD2 might be the D (6 bases). The CDR3 loop spans 14 amino acids. Trimming stripped 6 bases from V and 0 bases from J, with 12 bases between. CDR1 is SGHTA, CDR2 FQGNSA, per germline. The CDR3 loop reads CASRFGGSSYEQYF. Here the CDR3 DNA reads TGTGCCAGCAGGTTTGGAGGGAGCTCCTACGAGCAGTACTTC.

This CDR3 is CASSLARTGGQETQYF. In nucleotides, the CDR3 is TGCGCCAGCAGCTTGGCCAGGACAGGGGGGCAAGAGACCCAGTACTTC. The V call is TRBV5-1, the J call TRBJ2-5; 10 bases are shared with TRBD1. The CDR3 runs 16 residues. J lost 2 bases, V lost 0 bases, and 4 bases had no gene match. The germline gives CDR1 SGHRS, CDR2 YFSETQ. Looking up the rest from reference TRBV5-1 and TRBJ2-5 gives the full variable domain: KAGVTQTPRYLIKTRGQQVTLSCSPISGHRSVSWYQQTPGQGLQFLFEYFSETQRNKGNFPGRFSGRQFSNSRSEMNVSTLELGDSALYLCASSLARTGGQETQYFGPGTRLLVL.

The DNA of the CDR3 is TGTGCCAGCAGCTTATCCAGGGGGAACACTGAAGCTTTCTTT. Amino acids: CASSLSRGNTEAFF. The rearrangement joins TRBV11-2 to TRBJ1-1, with D tentatively TRBD1 (6 bases). The germline V gene encodes CDR1 SGHAT and CDR2 FQNNGV. The ends were cut back, 2 bases at V and 1 base at J, with 8 bases in the middle. This CDR3 is built from 14 residues.

The chain is built from TRBV4-2 and TRBJ2-6; unclear D gene. This CDR3 has 17 residues. V dropped 1 base and J dropped 1 base, with 11 bases sitting between them. CDR1 is LGHNA, CDR2 YNFKEQ, per germline. The CDR3 nucleotides read TGTGCCAGCAGCCAAGTCGGTCCGGAGTCTGGGGCCAACGTCCTGACTTTC. Residues: CASSQVGPESGANVLTF.